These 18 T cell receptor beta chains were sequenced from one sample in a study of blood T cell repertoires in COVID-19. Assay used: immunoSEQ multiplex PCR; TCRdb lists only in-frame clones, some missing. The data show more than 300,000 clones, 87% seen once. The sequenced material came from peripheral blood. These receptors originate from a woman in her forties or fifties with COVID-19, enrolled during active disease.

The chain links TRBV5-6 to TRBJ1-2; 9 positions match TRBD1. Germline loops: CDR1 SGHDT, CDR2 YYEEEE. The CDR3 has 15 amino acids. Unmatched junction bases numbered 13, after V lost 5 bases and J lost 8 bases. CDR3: CASRSGQGGIGGYTF. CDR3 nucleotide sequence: TGTGCCAGCAGATCGGGACAGGGAGGAATCGGCGGCTACACCTTC.

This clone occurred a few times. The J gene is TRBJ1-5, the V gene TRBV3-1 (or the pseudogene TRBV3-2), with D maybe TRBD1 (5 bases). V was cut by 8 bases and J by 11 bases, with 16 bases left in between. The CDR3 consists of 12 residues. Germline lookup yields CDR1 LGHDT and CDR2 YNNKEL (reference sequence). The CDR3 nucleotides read TGTGCCAGCGGCACCTCAGGGTTTGCCCAGCATTTT. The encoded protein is CASGTSGFAQHF.

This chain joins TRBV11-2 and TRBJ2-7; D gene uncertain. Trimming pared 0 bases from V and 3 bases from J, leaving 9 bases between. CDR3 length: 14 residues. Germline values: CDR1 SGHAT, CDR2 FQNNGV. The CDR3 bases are TGTGCCAGCAGCTTAGAGCGCGGCAGCTACGAGCAGTACTTC. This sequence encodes CASSLERGSYEQYF.

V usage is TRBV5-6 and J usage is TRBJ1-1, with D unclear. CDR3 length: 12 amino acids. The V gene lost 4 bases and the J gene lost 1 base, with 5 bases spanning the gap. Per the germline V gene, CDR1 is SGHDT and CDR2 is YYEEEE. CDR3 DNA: TGTGCCAGCAGCAGGAGGAACACTGAAGCTTTCTTT. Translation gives CASSRRNTEAFF.

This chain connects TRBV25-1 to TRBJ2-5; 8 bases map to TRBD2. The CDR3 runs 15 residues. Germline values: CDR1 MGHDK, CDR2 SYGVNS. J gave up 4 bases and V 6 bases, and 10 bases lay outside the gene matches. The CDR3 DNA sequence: TGTGCCAGCAGGGAGCCGGGGGGGGTCTCAGAGACCCAGTACTTC. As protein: CASREPGGVSETQYF.

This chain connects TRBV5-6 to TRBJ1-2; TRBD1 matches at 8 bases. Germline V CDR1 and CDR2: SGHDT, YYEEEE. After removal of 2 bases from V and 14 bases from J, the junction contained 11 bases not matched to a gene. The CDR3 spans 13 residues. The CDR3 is CASSFILTGAFTF. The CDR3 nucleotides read TGTGCCAGCAGCTTTATTTTGACAGGGGCTTTTACCTTC.

CDR3 residues: CASGTSNYYEQYF. CDR3 nucleotide sequence: TGTGCCAGCGGGACTAGCAATTATTACGAGCAGTACTTC. The chain has TRBV6-6 and TRBJ2-7; the match to TRBD2 covers 9 bases. CDR3 length: 13 amino acids. The trim removed 8 bases at V and 4 bases at J, leaving 6 bases unmatched. Germline V gene data show CDR1 as MNHNY and CDR2 as SVGAGI (reference sequence).

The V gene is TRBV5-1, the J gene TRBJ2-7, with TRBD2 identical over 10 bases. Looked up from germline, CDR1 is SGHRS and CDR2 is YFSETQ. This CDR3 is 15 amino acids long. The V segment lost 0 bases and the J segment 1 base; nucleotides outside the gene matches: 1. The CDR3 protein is CASSLELAGSYEQYF. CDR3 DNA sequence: TGCGCCAGCAGCTTGGAACTAGCGGGATCCTACGAGCAGTACTTC.

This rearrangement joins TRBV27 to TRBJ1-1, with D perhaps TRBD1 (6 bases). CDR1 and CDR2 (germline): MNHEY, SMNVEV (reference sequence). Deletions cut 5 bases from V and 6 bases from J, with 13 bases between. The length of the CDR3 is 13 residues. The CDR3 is CASSQLGGPEAFF. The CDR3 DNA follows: TGTGCCAGCAGTCAATTAGGGGGTCCTGAAGCTTTCTTT.

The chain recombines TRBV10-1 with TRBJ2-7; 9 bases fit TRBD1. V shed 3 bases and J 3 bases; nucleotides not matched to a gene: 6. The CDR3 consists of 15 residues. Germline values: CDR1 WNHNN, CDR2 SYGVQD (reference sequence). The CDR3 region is CASSDPGQGNYEQYF. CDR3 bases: TGCGCCAGCAGTGACCCGGGACAGGGTAACTACGAGCAGTACTTC.

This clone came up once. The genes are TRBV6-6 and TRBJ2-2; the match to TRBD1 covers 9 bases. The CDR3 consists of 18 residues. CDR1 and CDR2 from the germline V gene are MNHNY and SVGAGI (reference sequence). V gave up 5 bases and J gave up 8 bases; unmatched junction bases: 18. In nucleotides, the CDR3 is TGTGCCAGCAGTCCTACAACCTTCCGGACAGGGGATTCGGGGGAGCTGTTTTTT. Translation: CASSPTTFRTGDSGELFF.

CDR3: CSVMAGLAGGPTGELFF. In DNA, the CDR3 is TGCAGCGTTATGGCGGGACTAGCGGGAGGTCCCACCGGGGAGCTGTTTTTT. This chain joins TRBV29-1 and TRBJ2-2; 15 bases align to TRBD2. CDR1 is SQVTM and CDR2 is ANQGSEA in the germline V gene. The CDR3 runs 17 residues. The trim removed 5 bases at V and 4 bases at J, leaving 8 bases unmatched.

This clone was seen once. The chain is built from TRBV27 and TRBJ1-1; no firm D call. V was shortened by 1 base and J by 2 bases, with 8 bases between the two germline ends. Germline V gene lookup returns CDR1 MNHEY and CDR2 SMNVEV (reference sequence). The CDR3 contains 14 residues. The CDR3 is CASSLLQPNTEAFF. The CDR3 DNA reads TGTGCCAGCAGTTTATTACAGCCCAACACTGAAGCTTTCTTT.

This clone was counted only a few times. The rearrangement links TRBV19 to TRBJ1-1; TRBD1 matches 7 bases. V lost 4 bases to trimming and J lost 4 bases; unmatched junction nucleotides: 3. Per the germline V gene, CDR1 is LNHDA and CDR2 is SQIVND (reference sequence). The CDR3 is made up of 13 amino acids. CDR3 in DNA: TGTGCCAGTAGTAGGACAGGATCCACTGAAGCTTTCTTT. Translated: CASSRTGSTEAFF. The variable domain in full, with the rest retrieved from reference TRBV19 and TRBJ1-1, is DGGITQSPKYLFRKEGQNVTLSCEQNLNHDAMYWYRQDPGQGLRLIYYSQIVNDFQKGDIAEGYSVSREKKESFPLTVTSAQKNPTAFYLCASSRTGSTEAFFGQGTRLTVV.

The CDR3 here is CASSLGGTGVTDTQYF. The CDR3, as DNA: TGCGCCAGCAGCTTGGGGGGGACAGGGGTCACAGATACGCAGTATTTT. This chain connects TRBV5-1 to TRBJ2-3; 10 nucleotides match TRBD1. Germline trimming cut 0 bases from V and 2 bases from J; bases unmatched to any gene: 3. Germline CDR1 is SGHRS and CDR2 is YFSETQ. This CDR3 is 16 amino acids long.

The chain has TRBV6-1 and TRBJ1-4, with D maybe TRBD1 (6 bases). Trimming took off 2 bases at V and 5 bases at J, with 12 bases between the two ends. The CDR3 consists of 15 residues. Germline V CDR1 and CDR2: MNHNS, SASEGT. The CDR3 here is CASSESDRRNEKLFF. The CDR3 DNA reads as TGTGCCAGCAGTGAATCGGACAGAAGAAATGAAAAACTGTTTTTT.

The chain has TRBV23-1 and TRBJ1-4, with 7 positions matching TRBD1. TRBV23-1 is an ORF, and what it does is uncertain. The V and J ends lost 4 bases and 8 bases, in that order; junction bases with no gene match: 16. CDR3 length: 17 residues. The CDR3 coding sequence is TGCGCCAGCAGTCCAACGCATAGGGACAGAACAAGGGAAAAACTGTTTTTT. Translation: CASSPTHRDRTREKLFF.

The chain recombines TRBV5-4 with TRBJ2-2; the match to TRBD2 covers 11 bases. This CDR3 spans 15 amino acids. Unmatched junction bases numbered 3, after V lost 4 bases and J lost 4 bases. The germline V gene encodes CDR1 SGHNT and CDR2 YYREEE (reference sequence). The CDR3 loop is CASSQGLAATGELFF. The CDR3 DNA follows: TGTGCCAGCAGCCAGGGACTAGCGGCCACCGGGGAGCTGTTTTTT.